This T cell receptor (beta chain) was recorded in a study of shared clonotypes between healthy human individuals. With respect to this clone: Its antigen is unknown.

Losses at the gene ends were 3 bases for V and 5 bases for J; bases not matched to a gene: 3. Looked up from germline, CDR1 is MNHNS and CDR2 is SASEGT. This CDR3 comprises 16 residues. Whole-study findings and limits: Generally, estimated richness proved larger in naive subsets than it did in memory subsets. The sole specimen, blood, was sampled, and tissue repertoires likely differ. Depth of sequencing was expected to influence donor clonotype sharing.

Sequenced by immunoSEQ multiplex PCR; TCRdb stores in-frame clones only, minus some. This table holds about 1.1 million clones, around 82% found once. The sample comprised memory CD4+ T cells from PBMCs. Documented subset: CD45RA-negative fraction. V gene TRBV6-1 combines with J gene TRBJ2-2; 13 bases are shared with TRBD2. The receptor was derived from a young man in good health. Some clones in this sample may be carry-over from other donors' samples. CDR3 residues: CASSDGLAGVTGELFF. As DNA, the CDR3 is TGTGCCAGCAGTGACGGACTAGCGGGAGTAACCGGGGAGCTGTTTTTT.